This paragraph covers one T cell receptor (beta chain) sequence. The data were taken from a study of blood T cell repertoires in COVID-19. Participant age was roughly 18 to 90 years, and participants resided in fewer than 30 US areas. Clones were sequenced by immunoSEQ multiplex PCR, and TCRdb holds only the in-frame ones, with some missing. The table shows 60,000 to 80,000 clones, with 80% to 90% occurring only once. From germline, CDR1 is MNHEY and CDR2 SMNVEV (reference sequence). The CDR3 runs 15 residues. V lost 5 bases to trimming and J lost 1 base, with 12 bases between them. The sequenced sample was PBMCs or T cells enriched from blood (not recorded which). The source is a woman between 40 and 50 years old with acute COVID-19. This chain connects TRBV27 to TRBJ2-4, with D unresolved. In DNA form, the CDR3 reads TGTGCCAGCAGTGGATCCCTCGGGGCCAAAAACATTCAGTACTTC. It is translated as CASSGSLGAKNIQYF.